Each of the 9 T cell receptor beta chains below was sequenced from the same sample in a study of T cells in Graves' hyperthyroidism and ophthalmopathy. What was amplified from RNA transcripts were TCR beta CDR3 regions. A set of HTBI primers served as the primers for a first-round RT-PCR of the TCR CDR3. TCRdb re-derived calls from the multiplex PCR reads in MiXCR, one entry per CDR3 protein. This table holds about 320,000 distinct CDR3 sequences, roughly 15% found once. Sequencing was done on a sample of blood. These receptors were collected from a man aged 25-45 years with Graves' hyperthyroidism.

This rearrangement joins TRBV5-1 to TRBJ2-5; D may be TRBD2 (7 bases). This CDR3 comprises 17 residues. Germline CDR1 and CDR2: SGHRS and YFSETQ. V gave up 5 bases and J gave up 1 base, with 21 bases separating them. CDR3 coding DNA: TGCGCCAGCAGTCGGGGGGCGATATCACCAGGCCAAGAGACCCAGTACTTC. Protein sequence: CASSRGAISPGQETQYF.

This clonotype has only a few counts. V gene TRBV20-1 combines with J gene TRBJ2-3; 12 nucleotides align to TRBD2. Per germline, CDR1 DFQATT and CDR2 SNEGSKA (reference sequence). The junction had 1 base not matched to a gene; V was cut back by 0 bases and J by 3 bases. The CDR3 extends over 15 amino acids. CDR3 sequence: CSARELAGGTDTQYF. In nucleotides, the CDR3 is TGCAGTGCTAGAGAACTAGCGGGAGGAACAGATACGCAGTATTTT.

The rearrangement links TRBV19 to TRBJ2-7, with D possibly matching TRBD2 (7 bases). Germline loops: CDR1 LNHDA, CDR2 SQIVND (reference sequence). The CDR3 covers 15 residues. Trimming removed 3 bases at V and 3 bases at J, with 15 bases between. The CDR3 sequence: CASSIRRGRRYEQYF. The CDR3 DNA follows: TGTGCCAGTAGTATTCGGCGGGGGCGCCGCTACGAGCAGTACTTC.

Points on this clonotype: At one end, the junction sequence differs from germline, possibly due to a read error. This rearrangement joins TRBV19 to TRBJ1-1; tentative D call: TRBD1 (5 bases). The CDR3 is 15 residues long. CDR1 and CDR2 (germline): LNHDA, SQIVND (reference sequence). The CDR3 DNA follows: TGTGCCAGTAGTCAAGGAGACAGATTGAACACTAAAGCTTTCTTT. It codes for CASSQGDRLNTKAFF.

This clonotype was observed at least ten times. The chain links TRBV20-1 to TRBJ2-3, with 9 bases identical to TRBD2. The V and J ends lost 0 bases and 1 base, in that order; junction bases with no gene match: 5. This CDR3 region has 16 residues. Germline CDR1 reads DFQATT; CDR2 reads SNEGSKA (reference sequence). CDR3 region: CSARDPTSGGTDTQYF. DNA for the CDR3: TGCAGTGCTAGAGACCCGACTAGCGGTGGCACAGATACGCAGTATTTT.

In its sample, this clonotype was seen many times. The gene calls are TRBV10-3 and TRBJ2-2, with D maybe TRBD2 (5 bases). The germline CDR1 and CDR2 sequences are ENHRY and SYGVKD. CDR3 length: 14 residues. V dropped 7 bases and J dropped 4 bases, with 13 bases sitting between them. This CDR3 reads CAITWEYSTGELFF. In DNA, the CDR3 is TGTGCCATCACTTGGGAGTACAGCACCGGGGAGCTGTTTTTT.

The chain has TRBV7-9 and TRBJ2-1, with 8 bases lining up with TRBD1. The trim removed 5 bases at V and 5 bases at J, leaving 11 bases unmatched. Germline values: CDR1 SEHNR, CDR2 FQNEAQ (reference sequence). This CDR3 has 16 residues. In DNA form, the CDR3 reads TGTGCCAGCAGCCCGAGCCGACAGGGGACCCACAATGAGCAGTTCTTC. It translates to CASSPSRQGTHNEQFF.

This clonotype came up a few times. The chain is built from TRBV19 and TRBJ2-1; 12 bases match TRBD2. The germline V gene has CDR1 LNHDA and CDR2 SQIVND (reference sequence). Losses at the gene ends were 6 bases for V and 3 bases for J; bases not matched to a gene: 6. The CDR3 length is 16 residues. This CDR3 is CASRKRLAGDYNEQFF. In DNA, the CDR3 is TGTGCCAGTAGAAAAAGACTAGCGGGAGACTACAATGAGCAGTTCTTC.

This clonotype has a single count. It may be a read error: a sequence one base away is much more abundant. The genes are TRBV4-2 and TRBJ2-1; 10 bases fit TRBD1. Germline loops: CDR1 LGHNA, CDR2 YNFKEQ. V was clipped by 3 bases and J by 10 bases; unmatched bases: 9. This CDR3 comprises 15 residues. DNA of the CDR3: TGTGCCAGCAGCCAGGACTCCGGACAGGGGGACGAGCAGTTCTTC. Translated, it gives CASSQDSGQGDEQFF.